The T cell receptor (beta chain) under discussion was sequenced for a study of blood T cells in healthy people across ages. Trimming shortened V by 5 bases and J by 5 bases, and 9 bases separated the two germline ends. Per the germline V gene, CDR1 is MDHEN and CDR2 is SYDVKM. This CDR3 has 12 amino acids. Together with a sample-barcoded 5' primer, a J-beta primer mix was included in a second PCR lasting roughly 6 to 12 cycles. TCRdb re-called the 5' RACE reads with MiXCR, one entry per CDR3 protein. This table has approximately 1.5 million distinct CDR3 sequences, less than 45% appearing once. The table lists this clonotype with a few counts.

The origin of this receptor is a woman younger than 35 in good health. The chain recombines TRBV28 with TRBJ2-5; a weak D match, TRBD2 (5 bases). Sequenced input: blood. The CDR3 bases are TGTGCCAGCAGTCATAGCGCGGAGACCCAGTACTTC. Its translation is CASSHSAETQYF. Looking up the rest from reference TRBV28 and TRBJ2-5 gives the full variable domain: DVKVTQSSRYLVKRTGEKVFLECVQDMDHENMFWYRQDPGLGLRLIYFSYDVKMKEKGDIPEGYSVSREKKERFSLILESASTNQTSMYLCASSHSAETQYFGPGTRLLVL.